The source of this T cell receptor (beta chain) is a study of T cells in Graves' hyperthyroidism and ophthalmopathy. What was amplified from RNA transcripts were TCR beta CDR3 regions. First-round RT-PCR with HTBI primers amplified the TCR CDR3 region. TCRdb recomputed calls from the multiplex PCR reads with MiXCR, one row per CDR3 protein. The table has hundreds of thousands of distinct CDR3 sequences, 14% to 15% seen once. General study results and limits: Most thyroid clonotypes that were expanded above 0.001 also turned up in blood.

CDR1 is DFQATT and CDR2 is SNEGSKA in the germline V gene (reference sequence). V was shortened by 3 bases and J by 8 bases, with 22 bases between the two germline ends. The CDR3 is 15 residues long. Uncontrolled infection, other autoimmune disease, pregnancy and lactation each barred patients from inclusion. PBMCs were obtained from approximately 9.2 ml fresh peripheral blood. This clonotype was seen ten or more times. Its specificity is not known. This chain connects TRBV20-1 to TRBJ2-5; D may be TRBD1 (6 bases). This clonotype originated in a woman aged 40 to 50 with Graves' ophthalmopathy. The sequencing sample was made of blood. CDR3 DNA sequence: TGCAGTGCTAGGTATTTGGGGGACACCTGGAGTACCCAGTACTTC. Protein product: CSARYLGDTWSTQYF.